This entry concerns a single TCR beta chain. The CDR3 has 13 amino acids. Germline lookup yields CDR1 SGHRS and CDR2 YFSETQ. Unmatched junction bases numbered 4, after V lost 4 bases and J lost 4 bases. The data were obtained in a study of technical replicates of blood from a few donors. Sequenced by immunoSEQ multiplex PCR; TCRdb stores in-frame clones only, minus some. This sample carries 85,000 or so clones, over 85% of them seen once, and the ten largest clones take under 0.3%. This sequence joins TRBV5-1 and TRBJ1-1; 7 bases map to TRBD1. Material: T cells isolated from PBMCs. The clonotype comes from a human donor in good health. CDR3 DNA sequence: TGCGCCAGCAGCCTACAGGGGACCACTGAAGCTTTCTTT. As protein: CASSLQGTTEAFF.